A single sample is the source of the 27 T cell receptor beta chains below, sequenced in a study of metastatic and nonmetastatic thyroid tumors. Treatment of any kind had been given to no patient before thyroid surgery. TCRdb re-called the PCR reads via MiXCR. The table lists tens of thousands of clones, over 20% of them singletons, with roughly 15% in the top ten. Source material: blood. Receptors were obtained from a female donor with papillary thyroid cancer or a benign thyroid nodule (not recorded which). Some clones in this sample may be carry-over from other donors' samples.

This clone was recorded many times. This rearrangement joins TRBV4-1 to TRBJ2-1; perhaps D is TRBD1 or TRBD2 (5 bases each). Germline CDR1 and CDR2: MGHRA and YSYEKL. V lost 0 bases and J lost 2, with 17 bases in between. This CDR3 contains 18 residues. The CDR3 DNA follows: TGCGCCAGCAGCCAAGATTACCCGGGGCTGACACCCTACAATGAGCAGTTCTTC. This sequence encodes CASSQDYPGLTPYNEQFF.

This clone is medium-sized by share. Other DNA sequences within the sample encode an identical CDR3. The CDR3 sequence: CASSSTSGTGNSYEQYF. DNA of the CDR3: TGTGCCAGTAGTTCAACCTCCGGGACAGGTAATTCCTACGAGCAGTACTTC. The chain uses TRBV19 and TRBJ2-7, with TRBD1 matching 8 bases. This CDR3 spans 17 amino acids. Germline V CDR1 and CDR2: LNHDA, SQIVND (reference sequence). Trimming took 5 bases from V and 1 from J; bases not matched to a gene: 13.

This rearrangement joins TRBV19 to TRBJ1-1; 9 nucleotides agree with TRBD1. CDR1 LNHDA and CDR2 SQIVND come from the germline V gene (reference sequence). Trimming at V came to 6 bases and at J to 1 base, leaving 0 bases not matched to a gene. The CDR3 runs 13 residues. As DNA, the CDR3 is TGTGCCAGTAGGGACAGGGGGAACACTGAAGCTTTCTTT. This translates into CASRDRGNTEAFF.

On this clone itself: This clone may be a read error of a much larger clone one base away. The chain combines TRBV10-3 with TRBJ2-7; the D is unclear. In germline, CDR1 is ENHRY, CDR2 SYGVKD. The CDR3 extends over 14 amino acids. Trimming removed 3 bases from V and 5 bases from J, with 14 bases in between. This CDR3 is CAISDGTVRDEQYF. The CDR3 nucleotides read TGTGCCATCAGTGACGGTACAGTGCGCGACGAGCAGTACTTC.

The rearrangement joins TRBV3-1 to TRBJ2-7, with no clear D. This CDR3 has 11 amino acids. Trimming stripped 3 bases from V and 7 bases from J, with 7 bases between. CDR1 and CDR2 from the germline V gene are LGHDT and YNNKEL (reference sequence). The DNA of the CDR3 is TGTGCCAGCAGCCATGGGGATGAGCAGTACTTC. It codes for CASSHGDEQYF.

This chain connects TRBV20-1 to TRBJ2-5; either TRBD1 or TRBD2 may supply D (6 bases each). The CDR3 covers 13 residues. The germline V and J ends were trimmed by 5 bases and 7 bases, with 17 bases remaining between them. Per germline, CDR1 DFQATT and CDR2 SNEGSKA (reference sequence). The CDR3 sequence is CSAVDRWGVTQYF. The CDR3, as DNA: TGCAGTGCTGTCGACAGGTGGGGGGTGACCCAGTACTTC.

This clone was recorded at least ten times. V is TRBV11-3 and J is TRBJ2-3, with D unresolved. Germline values: CDR1 SGHNT, CDR2 YENEEA. The CDR3 length is 11 residues. V dropped 1 base and J dropped 5 bases, with 1 base sitting between them. The CDR3 is CASSLGDTQYF. The CDR3 DNA follows: TGTGCCAGCAGCTTAGGAGATACGCAGTATTTT.

This clone showed up many times. The chain recombines TRBV6-2 or TRBV6-3 with TRBJ2-2; 13 bases match TRBD2. The CDR3 runs to 15 residues. Losses at the gene ends were 9 bases for V and 3 bases for J; bases not matched to a gene: 4. Germline V CDR1 and CDR2: MNHEY, SVGEGT. CDR3 nucleotide sequence: TGTGCCAGTAGTACTAGCGGGAGGGACACCGGGGAGCTGTTTTTT. The encoded protein is CASSTSGRDTGELFF.

This clone was counted between two and nine times. One end of the junction varies from germline; a read error may be responsible. The J gene is TRBJ2-7, the V gene TRBV6-1; 7 bases map to TRBD1. Germline V gives CDR1 MNHNS, CDR2 SASEGT. This CDR3 has 13 residues. The CDR3, as DNA: TGTGCTAGCAGATTTTGGACAGGTGGTGAGCAGTACTTC. Its protein product is CASRFWTGGEQYF.

At least ten counts were recorded for this clone. J is TRBJ1-4 and V is TRBV9; no clear D gene. The CDR3 spans 15 residues. Trimming shortened V by 0 bases and J by 5 bases, and 11 bases separated the two germline ends. Germline-derived CDR1 and CDR2 are SGDLS and YYNGEE. CDR3 loop: CASSVGAGSNEKLFF. The CDR3 DNA is TGTGCCAGCAGCGTAGGGGCAGGAAGCAATGAAAAACTGTTTTTT.

This clone was picked up many times. V is TRBV11-1 and J is TRBJ2-2; D not resolved. The CDR3 extends over 16 amino acids. Germline-derived CDR1 and CDR2 are SGHAT and FQDESV (reference sequence). Trimming took 5 bases from V and 0 from J, leaving 13 bases between them. The CDR3 DNA follows: TGTGCCAGCAGCCTTCAGCCAGGCCCGAACACCGGGGAGCTGTTTTTT. Translating gives CASSLQPGPNTGELFF.

The chain carries TRBV5-6 and TRBJ2-7, with TRBD2 as a possible D gene (5 bases). From germline, CDR1 is SGHDT and CDR2 YYEEEE. Trimming stripped 0 bases from V and 2 bases from J, with 9 bases between. The CDR3 covers 14 residues. The CDR3 protein is CASSLGTQTYEQYF. The CDR3 DNA sequence: TGTGCCAGCAGCTTGGGGACTCAGACCTACGAGCAGTACTTC.

The genes are TRBV6-1 and TRBJ2-2; D may match TRBD1 or TRBD2 (5 bases each). V was trimmed by 6 bases and J by 5 bases, leaving 19 bases between them. CDR1 is MNHNS and CDR2 is SASEGT in the germline V gene. CDR3 length: 16 residues. The CDR3 region has the DNA TGTGCCAGCAGGGTCCCTCGGGGCTCGGGGACCGGGGAGCTGTTTTTT. Residues: CASRVPRGSGTGELFF.

This clone was observed a few times. CDR3 in DNA: TGTGCCAGCACCGTGTTAGGGGACTCTTGGAACACCATATATTTT. It is translated as CASTVLGDSWNTIYF. The chain couples TRBV2 to TRBJ1-3; the D gene is possibly TRBD1 (5 bases). This CDR3 has 15 residues. The germline gives CDR1 SNHLY, CDR2 FYNNEI. The germline V and J ends were trimmed by 7 bases and 7 bases, with 20 bases remaining between them.

This clone is labeled as medium-sized. The J gene is TRBJ2-1, the V gene TRBV12-3 or TRBV12-4; 7 bases agree with TRBD2. CDR3 length: 12 residues. V was clipped by 5 bases and J by 8 bases; unmatched bases: 3. This chain's CDR3 is CASSRTSDEQFF. CDR3 DNA: TGTGCCAGCAGTCGCACTAGCGATGAGCAGTTCTTC.

This clone was observed at least ten times. V and J are TRBV14 and TRBJ1-6, with 7 bases fitting TRBD1. Losses at the gene ends were 5 bases for V and 7 bases for J; bases not matched to a gene: 5. Germline V gene data show CDR1 as SGHDN and CDR2 as FVKESK. The CDR3 is 14 residues long. This chain's CDR3 is CASSYEGGNSPLHF. In DNA form, the CDR3 reads TGTGCCAGCAGCTATGAAGGGGGCAATTCACCCCTCCACTTT.

The chain joins TRBV10-2 to TRBJ2-5; 8 bases are shared with TRBD2. Per germline, CDR1 WSHSY and CDR2 SAAADI. This CDR3 is 19 amino acids long. J lost 1 base, V lost 3 bases, and 16 bases had no gene match. The CDR3 spells CASSDPRALAVVGQETQYF. CDR3 DNA: TGCGCCAGCAGTGACCCTAGGGCACTAGCGGTAGTAGGCCAAGAGACCCAGTACTTC.

The chain links TRBV20-1 to TRBJ2-2; D perhaps matches TRBD1 (5 bases). Germline V CDR1 and CDR2: DFQATT, SNEGSKA (reference sequence). This CDR3 contains 16 residues. V shed 0 bases and J shed 2 bases, with 13 bases lying between them. CDR3 region: CSARDLTDPNTGELFF. The CDR3 region has the DNA TGCAGTGCTAGAGATCTGACAGATCCCAACACCGGGGAGCTGTTTTTT.

This clone is labeled medium-sized. V gene TRBV27 combines with J gene TRBJ1-3, with a weak D call TRBD1 (6 bases). Trimming pared 3 bases from V and 0 bases from J, leaving 9 bases between. Germline V gene sequence: CDR1 MNHEY, CDR2 SMNVEV (reference sequence). This CDR3 has 15 amino acids. The CDR3 bases are TGTGCCAGCAGTTTGACAGGCAGCTCTGGAAACACCATATATTTT. Its protein product is CASSLTGSSGNTIYF.

This clone counts as medium-sized. The chain recombines TRBV12-3 or TRBV12-4 with TRBJ2-7, with D perhaps TRBD2 (6 bases). The CDR3 sequence is 15 residues long. V was cut by 4 bases and J by 7 bases, with 20 bases left in between. The CDR3 protein is CASSSGTGGSAEQYF. In DNA form, the CDR3 reads TGTGCCAGCAGTTCGGGGACTGGGGGTTCGGCAGAGCAGTACTTC.

This clone showed up many times. A much larger clone differs from this one at a single base, so this may be a read error. The chain is built from TRBV20-1 and TRBJ1-2; 7 nucleotides line up with TRBD1. The CDR3 has 15 residues. Germline V gene data show CDR1 as DFQATT and CDR2 as SNEGSKA (reference sequence). For the CDR3, the DNA is TGCGGTGCTAGAGCCGACGGGACAGCTAACTATGGCTACACCTTC. This translates into CGARADGTANYGYTF.

This clone appeared a few times. A read error is possible here, since a much larger clone lies one base away. Within the sample, other DNA sequences also encode this same CDR3. This chain uses TRBV11-2 with TRBJ2-2; D may be TRBD1 or TRBD2 (5 bases each). Germline values: CDR1 SGHAT, CDR2 FQNNGV. The CDR3 length is 16 residues. The CDR3 spells CASSTTIGVNTGELFF. The CDR3 nucleotides are TGTGCCAGCAGCACAACGATAGGGGTGAACACCGGGGAGCTGTTCTTT.

The chain couples TRBV20-1 to TRBJ2-7, with D tentatively TRBD1 or TRBD2 (6 bases each). Germline V gene data show CDR1 as DFQATT and CDR2 as SNEGSKA (reference sequence). The ends were cut back, 0 bases at V and 3 bases at J, with 15 bases in the middle. This CDR3 has 15 amino acids. The CDR3, as DNA: TGCAGTGCTAGAGATCACGGGGGCGGATTCTACGAGCAGTACTTC. Translation: CSARDHGGGFYEQYF.

The chain combines TRBV20-1 with TRBJ1-1, with a weak D call TRBD1 (6 bases). CDR1 DFQATT and CDR2 SNEGSKA come from the germline V gene (reference sequence). Trimming left V 2 bases short and J 4 bases short, with 17 bases between. The CDR3 spans 15 residues. The CDR3 region is CSARNSRGWGTEAFF. The CDR3 DNA reads as TGCAGTGCTAGAAATAGCAGGGGATGGGGCACTGAAGCTTTCTTT.

Ten or more counts support this clone. V usage is TRBV3-1 and J usage is TRBJ2-1; TRBD2 matches 10 bases. Losses at the gene ends were 5 bases for V and 3 bases for J; bases not matched to a gene: 4. There are 15 residues in the CDR3. Germline V CDR1 and CDR2: LGHDT, YNNKEL (reference sequence). CDR3 DNA sequence: TGTGCCAGCAGCTCCGGACTAGCGGTCTACAATGAGCAGTTCTTC. Residues: CASSSGLAVYNEQFF.

The V gene is TRBV4-1, the J gene TRBJ1-5; D unresolved. The germline CDR1 and CDR2 sequences are MGHRA and YSYEKL. CDR3 size: 15 residues. V was trimmed by 0 bases and J by 10 bases, leaving 16 bases between them. DNA for the CDR3: TGCGCCAGCAGCCAAGATTGGCCTTCCGACTATCCCCAGCATTTT. It codes for CASSQDWPSDYPQHF.

This clone was picked up a small number of times. The chain carries TRBV11-2 and TRBJ2-7; TRBD2 matches 12 bases. Trimming cost V 8 bases and J 3 bases; bases outside gene matches: 14. CDR3 size: 17 residues. Germline V gene sequence: CDR1 SGHAT, CDR2 FQNNGV. The CDR3 sequence is CASAETSGSRLGYEQYF. The CDR3 coding sequence is TGTGCCAGCGCGGAGACTAGCGGGAGTAGATTAGGCTACGAGCAGTACTTC.